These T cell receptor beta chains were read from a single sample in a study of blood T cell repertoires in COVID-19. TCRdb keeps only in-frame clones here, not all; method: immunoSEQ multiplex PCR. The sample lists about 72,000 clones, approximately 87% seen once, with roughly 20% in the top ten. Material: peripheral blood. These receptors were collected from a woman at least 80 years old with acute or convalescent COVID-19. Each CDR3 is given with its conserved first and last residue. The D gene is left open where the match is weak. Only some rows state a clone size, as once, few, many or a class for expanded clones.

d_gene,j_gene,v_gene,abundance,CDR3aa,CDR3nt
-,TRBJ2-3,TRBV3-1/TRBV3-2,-,CASSQVGRGTDTQYF,TGTGCCAGCAGCCAGGTAGGCCGGGGCACAGATACGCAGTATTTT
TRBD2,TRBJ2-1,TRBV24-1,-,CATSDSLAGGHYNEQFF,TGTGCCACCAGTGACTCTTTGGCGGGAGGGCACTACAATGAGCAGTTCTTC
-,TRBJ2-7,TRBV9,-,CASSPRTGGVYEQYF,TGTGCCAGCAGCCCACGGACAGGAGGGGTCTACGAGCAGTACTTC
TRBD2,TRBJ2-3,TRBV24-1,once,CATSDSLRAGNTDTQYF,TGTGCCACCAGTGACAGCCTGAGAGCGGGAAACACAGATACGCAGTATTTT
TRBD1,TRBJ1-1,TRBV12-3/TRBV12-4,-,CASSFSTGKEAFF,TGTGCCAGCAGTTTTTCGACAGGGAAAGAAGCTTTCTTT
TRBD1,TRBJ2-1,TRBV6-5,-,CASTAGGGNEQFF,TGTGCCAGCACCGCAGGGGGTGGCAATGAGCAGTTCTTC
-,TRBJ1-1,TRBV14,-,CASSTLKSAGNTEAFF,TGTGCCAGCAGCACTCTGAAGTCTGCGGGGAACACTGAAGCTTTCTTT
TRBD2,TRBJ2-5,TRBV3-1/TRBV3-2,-,CASSHSSGGQETQYF,TGTGCCAGCAGCCATTCTAGCGGAGGGCAAGAGACCCAGTACTTC
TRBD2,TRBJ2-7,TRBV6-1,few,CASSEGGSGGLYEQYF,TGTGCCAGCAGTGAAGGTGGAAGCGGGGGCTTGTACGAGCAGTACTTC
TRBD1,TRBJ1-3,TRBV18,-,CASSLDQLTLPGQGTNSGNTIYF,TGTGCCAGCTCACTCGACCAACTCACTCTCCCGGGACAGGGGACGAACTCTGGAAACACCATATATTTT
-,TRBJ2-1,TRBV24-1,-,CATSDEGKGAVYNEQFF,TGTGCCACCAGTGATGAAGGAAAAGGGGCGGTGTACAATGAGCAGTTCTTC
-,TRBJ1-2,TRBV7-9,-,CASSSQGSTYGYTF,TGTGCCAGCAGCTCACAGGGTAGTACCTATGGCTACACCTTC
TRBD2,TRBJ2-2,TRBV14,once,CASSFAPAGGTGELFF,TGTGCCAGCAGCTTCGCCCCTGCGGGAGGAACCGGGGAGCTGTTTTTT
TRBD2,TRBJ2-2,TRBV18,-,CASSSRGAGANTGELFF,TGTGCCAGCTCATCTCGGGGAGCGGGAGCGAACACCGGGGAGCTGTTTTTT
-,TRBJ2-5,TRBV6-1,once,CASSEGRLAEKETQYF,TGTGCCAGCAGTGAAGGGAGATTAGCGGAGAAAGAGACCCAGTACTTC
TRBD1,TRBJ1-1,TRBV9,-,CASSAQTGGTEAFF,TGTGCCAGCAGCGCCCAGACAGGGGGCACTGAAGCTTTCTTT
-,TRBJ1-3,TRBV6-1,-,CASSEGGQGNTIYF,TGTGCCAGCAGTGAAGGCGGACAGGGAAACACCATATATTTT
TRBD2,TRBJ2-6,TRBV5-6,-,CASSPRLAGVGANVLTF,TGTGCCAGCAGCCCGAGGCTAGCGGGAGTTGGGGCCAACGTCCTGACTTTC
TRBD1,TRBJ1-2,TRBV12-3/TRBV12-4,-,CASSSTGDYGYTF,TGTGCCAGCAGTTCGACAGGGGACTATGGCTACACCTTC
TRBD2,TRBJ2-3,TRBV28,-,CASSLELAGEPDTQYF,TGTGCCAGCAGTTTGGAACTAGCGGGGGAGCCAGATACGCAGTATTTT
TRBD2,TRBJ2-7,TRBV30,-,CALGTSGKEQYF,TGTGCCCTCGGGACTAGCGGGAAAGAGCAGTACTTC
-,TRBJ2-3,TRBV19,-,CASSRVGTSLDTQYF,TGTGCCAGTAGTAGGGTAGGAACTAGCTTAGATACGCAGTATTTT
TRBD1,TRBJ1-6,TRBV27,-,CASTPRQGKNSPLHF,TGTGCCAGCACCCCGAGACAGGGGAAAAATTCACCCCTCCACTTT
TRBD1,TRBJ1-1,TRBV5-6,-,CASKITGGAGVDTEAFF,TGTGCCAGCAAGATCACAGGGGGCGCTGGAGTGGACACTGAAGCTTTCTTT
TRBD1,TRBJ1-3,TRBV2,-,CASKAGTDSGNTIYF,TGTGCCAGCAAAGCCGGGACAGACTCTGGAAACACCATATATTTT
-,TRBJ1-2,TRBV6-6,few,CASSYGGANYGYTF,TGTGCCAGCAGTTACGGCGGCGCTAACTATGGCTACACCTTC
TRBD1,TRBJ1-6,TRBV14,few,CASSQDLGTGFFNSPLHF,TGTGCCAGCAGCCAAGATCTCGGGACAGGGTTTTTTAATTCACCCCTCCACTTT
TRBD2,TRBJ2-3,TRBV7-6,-,CASSLETSVETDTQYF,TGTGCCAGCAGCTTAGAAACTAGCGTCGAAACAGATACGCAGTATTTT
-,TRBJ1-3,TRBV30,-,CAWSVGALFSGNTIYF,TGTGCCTGGAGTGTAGGAGCTTTATTCTCTGGAAACACCATATATTTT
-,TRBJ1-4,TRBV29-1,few,CSVGGPGGKGNEKLFF,TGCAGCGTTGGAGGCCCGGGGGGGAAAGGGAATGAAAAACTGTTTTTT
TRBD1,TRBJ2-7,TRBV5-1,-,CASSEGQGVSYEQYF,TGCGCCAGCAGCGAGGGACAGGGAGTCTCCTACGAGCAGTACTTC
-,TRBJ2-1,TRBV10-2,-,CASSESTRSEQFF,TGCGCCAGCAGTGAGTCTACACGCTCCGAGCAGTTCTTC
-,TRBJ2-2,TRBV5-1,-,CASSLVVGGTGELFF,TGCGCCAGCAGCTTGGTGGTAGGGGGCACCGGGGAGCTGTTTTTT
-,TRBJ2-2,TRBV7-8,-,CASSLMRATGELFF,TGTGCCAGCAGCTTAATGAGAGCCACCGGGGAGCTGTTTTTT
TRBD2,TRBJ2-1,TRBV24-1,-,CATSEEREGSNEQFF,TGTGCCACCTCAGAGGAGCGGGAGGGTAGCAATGAGCAGTTCTTC
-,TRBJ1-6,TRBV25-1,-,CASSEITGENSPLHF,TGTGCCAGCAGTGAAATCACGGGGGAAAATTCACCCCTCCACTTT
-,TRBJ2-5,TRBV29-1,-,CSVGLQQETQYF,TGCAGCGTTGGTCTGCAGCAAGAGACCCAGTACTTC
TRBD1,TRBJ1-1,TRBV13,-,CASSSSGTADEAFF,TGTGCCAGCAGCTCCTCCGGGACAGCCGATGAAGCTTTCTTT
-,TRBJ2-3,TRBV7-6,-,CASSLGSSGFTDTQYF,TGTGCCAGCAGCTTAGGGAGTAGCGGATTCACAGATACGCAGTATTTT
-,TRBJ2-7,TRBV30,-,CAWSTRVSYEQYF,TGTGCCTGGAGTACCAGGGTGAGCTACGAGCAGTACTTC